The rows below give T cell receptor beta chains drawn from one sample of a study of cytomegalovirus exposure and HLA in healthy donors. Using immunoSEQ multiplex PCR, the repertoire was profiled, and TCRdb retains in-frame clones only, with some absent. This table has about 170,000 clones, approximately 78% appearing once. The sample was PBMCs. Receptors were obtained from a girl aged 2-10 years in good health and CMV-seropositive. Each CDR3 is given with its conserved first and last residue. D genes are given only for firm matches. Expanded clones get a size class; other rows say once, few or many, or leave the size out.

clone size	V gene	J gene	D gene	CDR3 DNA	CDR3 protein
.	TRBV30	TRBJ1-4	TRBD1	TGTGCCTGGAGTGTACAGGGGGGGGAAAAACTGTTTTTT	CAWSVQGGEKLFF
few	TRBV6-5	TRBJ2-5	TRBD2	TGTGCCAGCAGTTACGTTCCCGGGAGGGAGACCCAGTACTTC	CASSYVPGRETQYF
.	TRBV11-3	TRBJ2-1	.	TGTGCCAGCAGCTTAGATCGAAGTAGCGGCCTCAAGTTCTTC	CASSLDRSSGLKFF
.	TRBV29-1	TRBJ2-7	.	TGCAGCGTTAGTCGACAGTTAGACGACGAGCAGTACTTC	CSVSRQLDDEQYF
few	TRBV9	TRBJ1-5	.	TGTGCCAGCAGCGTAGGCATCTTGGGCCAGCCCCAGCATTTT	CASSVGILGQPQHF
.	TRBV2	TRBJ2-1	TRBD2	TGTGCCAGCAGTGAAGGAGCGGGGGCCTACAATGAGCAGTTCTTC	CASSEGAGAYNEQFF
.	TRBV18	TRBJ1-1	.	TGTGCCAGCTCACCACGCGAGGGTAAAGCTTTCTTT	CASSPREGKAFF
.	TRBV5-1	TRBJ2-3	.	TGCGCCAGCAGCTTGGAGCGGGTAACAGATACGCAGTATTTT	CASSLERVTDTQYF
.	TRBV4-1	TRBJ1-1	.	TGCGCCAGCAGCCAAGACGACGGGAGGTTTGGCACTGAAGCTTTCTTT	CASSQDDGRFGTEAFF
.	TRBV30	TRBJ1-5	.	TGTGCCTGGAGTGTACAAGGGGTACAGCCCCAGCATTTT	CAWSVQGVQPQHF
.	TRBV6-1	TRBJ1-4	.	TGTGCCAGCAGTGAAACAGGGTCAACTAATGAAAAACTGTTTTTT	CASSETGSTNEKLFF
.	TRBV7-3	TRBJ2-6	.	TGTGCCAGCAGCTTAAAGTCGGGGGGCCCTGGGGCCAACGTCCTGACTTTC	CASSLKSGGPGANVLTF
.	TRBV2	TRBJ2-7	TRBD1	TGTGCCAGCATGAGGGACAGGGTGTCTTACGAGCAGTACTTC	CASMRDRVSYEQYF
.	TRBV7-2	TRBJ2-1	.	TGTGCCAGCAGCCTAAGTATGAGCGGACACAATGAGCAGTTCTTC	CASSLSMSGHNEQFF
.	TRBV5-4	TRBJ1-4	.	TGTGCCAGCAGCTTGGGGGCCGATGAAAAACTGTTTTTT	CASSLGADEKLFF
.	TRBV28	TRBJ1-3	TRBD1	TGTGCCAGCGGGCAGTGGGACAGCAGGTTATCTGGAAACACCATATATTTT	CASGQWDSRLSGNTIYF
.	TRBV4-1	TRBJ2-2	TRBD1	TGCGCCAGCAGCCGGATAAAACAGGGGACCCCGAACACCGGGGAGCTGTTTTTT	CASSRIKQGTPNTGELFF